The 14 T cell receptor beta chains below were found in one sample sequenced in a study of technical replicates of blood from a few donors. Profiling relied on immunoSEQ multiplex PCR, and the TCRdb table lists in-frame clones only, not all of them. Of approximately 50,000 clones listed, 94% are singletons. Sequencing input: T cells isolated from PBMCs. The receptors shown here come from a human donor in good health.

CDR3 amino acids: CASSQPPPGGGSSYEQYF. DNA of the CDR3: TGTGCCAGCTCACAACCACCCCCCGGTGGAGGGAGCTCCTACGAGCAGTACTTC. The rearrangement uses TRBV18 and TRBJ2-7; possibly TRBD2 for D (6 bases). V lost 4 bases, J lost 0 bases, and 22 bases lay in between. The CDR3 consists of 18 residues. Germline V gene sequence: CDR1 KGHSH, CDR2 LQKENI.

The V call is TRBV11-2, the J call TRBJ2-7; 11 nucleotides match TRBD2. CDR3 length equals 14 residues. J gave up 6 bases and V 1 base, and 2 bases lay outside the gene matches. Germline V gene lookup returns CDR1 SGHAT and CDR2 FQNNGV. The CDR3 DNA follows: TGTGCCAGCAGCTTAGCACTAGCGGGAGCCGAGCAGTACTTC. Translated: CASSLALAGAEQYF.

To note about this clone: At one end the junction does not follow the germline gene, possibly because of a read error. The chain uses TRBV7-9 and TRBJ1-2, with no clear D. CDR1 is SEHNR and CDR2 is FQNEAQ in the germline V gene (reference sequence). This CDR3 spans 10 amino acids. CDR3 in DNA: TGTGCCAGCAGCCTCGACACCCCCTCCTTC. Its translation: CASSLDTPSF.

The chain is built from TRBV28 and TRBJ1-1, with D unclear. CDR1 and CDR2 (germline): MDHEN, SYDVKM. The CDR3 totals 13 residues. V dropped 6 bases and J dropped 4 bases, with 12 bases sitting between them. Here the CDR3 reads CASSRELSTEAFF. Written as DNA, the CDR3 is TGTGCCAGCAGCCGGGAGTTGAGCACTGAAGCTTTCTTT.

The chain links TRBV9 to TRBJ1-1; D gene unclear. CDR1 and CDR2 (germline): SGDLS, YYNGEE. This CDR3 is built from 15 residues. The germline V and J ends were trimmed by 4 bases and 2 bases, with 15 bases remaining between them. The CDR3 here is CASSPPIFPNTEAFF. In nucleotides, the CDR3 is TGTGCCAGCAGCCCACCTATATTTCCCAACACTGAAGCTTTCTTT. Full variable domain (remainder filled in from reference TRBV9 and TRBJ1-1): DSGVTQTPKHLITATGQRVTLRCSPRSGDLSVYWYQQSLDQGLQFLIQYYNGEERAKGNILERFSAQQFPDLHSELNLSSLELGDSALYFCASSPPIFPNTEAFFGQGTRLTVV.

V and J are TRBV6-5 and TRBJ2-5; no clear D. Trimming removed 8 bases at V and 5 bases at J, with 12 bases between. Germline V CDR1 and CDR2: MNHEY, SVGAGI. The CDR3 is made up of 12 amino acids. This CDR3 is CASGHSLETQYF. The CDR3 nucleotides read TGTGCCAGCGGCCATAGCCTCGAGACCCAGTACTTC.

The chain joins TRBV5-1 to TRBJ1-6; 8 nucleotides agree with TRBD1. J gave up 7 bases and V 1 base, and 7 bases lay outside the gene matches. This CDR3 is 16 amino acids long. Germline CDR1 and CDR2: SGHRS and YFSETQ. The CDR3 reads CASSLTRQGLNSPLHF. CDR3 bases: TGCGCCAGCAGCTTGACCAGACAGGGGTTGAATTCACCCCTCCACTTT.

This chain joins TRBV5-1 and TRBJ2-7; 9 bases agree with TRBD1. Unmatched junction bases numbered 3, after V lost 0 bases and J lost 5 bases. This CDR3 comprises 14 residues. Germline-derived CDR1 and CDR2 are SGHRS and YFSETQ. The CDR3 nucleotides are TGCGCCAGCAGCTTGGGGGACAGGGTGAACGAGCAGTACTTC. It encodes CASSLGDRVNEQYF. Combining the CDR3 with reference TRBV5-1 and TRBJ2-7 gives the whole variable domain KAGVTQTPRYLIKTRGQQVTLSCSPISGHRSVSWYQQTPGQGLQFLFEYFSETQRNKGNFPGRFSGRQFSNSRSEMNVSTLELGDSALYLCASSLGDRVNEQYFGPGTRLTVT.

The V and J genes are TRBV5-1 and TRBJ1-2; 7 positions agree with TRBD1. Germline CDR1 reads SGHRS; CDR2 reads YFSETQ. Trimming took 0 bases from V and 6 from J; bases not matched to a gene: 5. CDR3 length: 14 amino acids. The DNA for the CDR3 is TGCGCCAGCAGCTTGGAGGGGGCTCTGGATGGCTACACCTTC. Protein sequence: CASSLEGALDGYTF. The variable domain in full, completed from reference TRBV5-1 and TRBJ1-2, reads KAGVTQTPRYLIKTRGQQVTLSCSPISGHRSVSWYQQTPGQGLQFLFEYFSETQRNKGNFPGRFSGRQFSNSRSEMNVSTLELGDSALYLCASSLEGALDGYTFGSGTRLTVV.

This clone occurred once. The chain is built from TRBV5-1 and TRBJ2-3; no reliable D call. With 0 bases removed from V and 5 bases from J, the gap between germline ends came to 13 bases. This CDR3 spans 15 amino acids. Germline loops: CDR1 SGHRS, CDR2 YFSETQ. The CDR3 region is CASSLVSAAGDTQYF. DNA of the CDR3: TGCGCCAGCAGCTTGGTATCGGCAGCAGGAGATACGCAGTATTTT.

The chain is built from TRBV29-1 and TRBJ1-1, with D possibly matching TRBD1 (5 bases). Trimming shortened V by 3 bases and J by 11 bases, and 10 bases separated the two germline ends. CDR1 is SQVTM and CDR2 is ANQGSEA in the germline V gene. The CDR3 runs to 10 residues. CDR3 region: CSVEGGTAFF. For the CDR3, the DNA is TGCAGCGTTGAGGGAGGGACGGCTTTCTTT. The whole variable domain, remainder taken from reference TRBV29-1 and TRBJ1-1, is SAVISQKPSRDICQRGTSLTIQCQVDSQVTMMFWYRQQPGQSLTLIATANQGSEATYESGFVIDKFPISRPNLTFSTLTVSNMSPEDSSIYLCSVEGGTAFFGQGTRLTVV.

The rearrangement joins TRBV7-9 to TRBJ1-2; D possibly corresponds to TRBD1 (6 bases). Germline loops: CDR1 SEHNR, CDR2 FQNEAQ (reference sequence). V lost 5 bases to trimming and J lost 7 bases, with 17 bases between them. This CDR3 spans 14 amino acids. The CDR3 spells CASSPPERGGGYTF. CDR3 coding DNA: TGTGCCAGCAGCCCTCCGGAAAGGGGGGGTGGCTACACCTTC.

The J gene is TRBJ1-1, the V gene TRBV7-9, with D unclear. Per germline, CDR1 SEHNR and CDR2 FQNEAQ (reference sequence). The CDR3 is 15 residues long. Between the trimmed V and J ends, which lost 4 bases and 1 base, there was a span of 13 bases. CDR3 region: CASSSHTAWNTEAFF. In DNA, the CDR3 is TGTGCCAGCAGCTCCCACACCGCCTGGAACACTGAAGCTTTCTTT.

The genes are TRBV5-1 and TRBJ2-1, with 13 bases identical to TRBD2. CDR1 is SGHRS and CDR2 is YFSETQ in the germline V gene. The CDR3 has 17 amino acids. The trim removed 0 bases at V and 6 bases at J, leaving 6 bases unmatched. CDR3 amino acids: CASSLGLAGGSVNEQFF. CDR3 nucleotide sequence: TGCGCCAGCAGCTTGGGACTAGCGGGAGGTAGTGTCAATGAGCAGTTCTTC.